The next 25 T cell receptor beta chains were all read from a single sample in a study of CD8 T cells in Susac syndrome. Random hexamers were used to reverse transcribe the RNA input (about 0.5 to 1 ug). TCRdb processed the immunoSEQ multiplex PCR reads anew with MiXCR; each CDR3 protein has one entry. The table includes around 170,000 distinct CDR3 sequences, roughly 95% detected once. Source material: CD4+ T cells from PBMCs. The receptors derive from a human donor with Susac syndrome.

The rearrangement joins TRBV12-3 or TRBV12-4 to TRBJ2-6; 7 bases match TRBD1. This CDR3 is 17 amino acids long. After removal of 5 bases from V and 0 bases from J, the junction contained 7 bases not matched to a gene. CDR3 sequence: CASSAGGTSSGANVLTF. The CDR3 nucleotides read TGTGCCAGCAGTGCAGGGGGAACTTCCTCTGGGGCCAACGTCCTGACTTTC.

The chain joins TRBV25-1 to TRBJ2-7; maybe TRBD2 (7 bases). This CDR3 has 13 amino acids. Germline V gene data show CDR1 as MGHDK and CDR2 as SYGVNS. Trimming cost V 4 bases and J 5 bases, with 12 bases left between them. Here the CDR3 reads CASSVRGGDEQYV. The CDR3 region has the DNA TGTGCCAGCAGTGTACGAGGGGGGGACGAGCAGTACGTC.

The gene calls are TRBV6-1 and TRBJ2-5, with D tentatively TRBD2 (6 bases). Trimming stripped 7 bases from V and 2 bases from J, with 17 bases between. In germline, CDR1 is MNHNS, CDR2 SASEGT. The CDR3 contains 15 residues. The DNA of the CDR3 is TGTGCCAGCAAGCCGGGACTCTATTTTCAAGAGACCCAGTACTTC. Translation: CASKPGLYFQETQYF.

CDR3 sequence: CASSGRASTDTQYF. In nucleotides, the CDR3 is TGTGCCAGCAGCGGGAGGGCCTCCACAGATACGCAGTATTTT. The chain couples TRBV4-2 to TRBJ2-3; 7 bases fit TRBD2. Trimming removed 5 bases from V and 2 bases from J; junction bases left unmatched: 4. Germline lookup yields CDR1 LGHNA and CDR2 YNFKEQ. This CDR3 spans 14 amino acids.

The CDR3 sequence is CASSQSSLGDTQYF. CDR3 DNA sequence: TGCGCCAGCAGCCAATCTAGCCTCGGGGATACGCAGTATTTT. The J gene is TRBJ2-3, the V gene TRBV4-3, with a weak D call TRBD2 (5 bases). The V gene lost 2 bases and the J gene lost 6 bases, with 12 bases spanning the gap. CDR3 size: 14 residues. Germline values: CDR1 LGHNA, CDR2 YSLEER.

The gene calls are TRBV20-1 and TRBJ1-6; 8 bases align to TRBD1. After removal of 5 bases from V and 6 bases from J, the junction contained 9 bases not matched to a gene. CDR3 length equals 15 residues. CDR1 and CDR2 from the germline V gene are DFQATT and SNEGSKA (reference sequence). CDR3 sequence: CSAVSPDRVNSPLHF. The DNA of the CDR3 is TGCAGTGCTGTAAGCCCGGACAGGGTTAATTCACCCCTCCACTTT.

This chain connects TRBV7-9 to TRBJ2-1, with D tentatively TRBD2 (5 bases). The germline V and J ends were trimmed by 7 bases and 10 bases, with 11 bases remaining between them. The CDR3 length is 11 residues. Looked up from germline, CDR1 is SEHNR and CDR2 is FQNEAQ (reference sequence). CDR3: CASTLLEEQFF. CDR3 DNA sequence: TGTGCCAGCACCCTACTAGAGGAGCAGTTCTTC.

This rearrangement joins TRBV29-1 to TRBJ2-7; D is perhaps TRBD1 (5 bases). The CDR3 consists of 12 residues. CDR1 and CDR2 (germline): SQVTM, ANQGSEA. Deletions cut 5 bases from V and 4 bases from J, with 12 bases between. The chain's CDR3 is CSVRSGPYEQYF. CDR3 nucleotides: TGCAGCGTTCGGTCAGGGCCGTACGAGCAGTACTTC.

The V and J genes are TRBV7-9 and TRBJ2-3; maybe TRBD1 (5 bases). The V gene lost 1 base and the J gene lost 0 bases, with 8 bases spanning the gap. This CDR3 has 15 residues. CDR1 and CDR2 (germline): SEHNR, FQNEAQ (reference sequence). The DNA for the CDR3 is TGTGCCAGCAGCTTAGGGGGCCTAAGCACAGATACGCAGTATTTT. Its protein is CASSLGGLSTDTQYF.

The V and J genes are TRBV29-1 and TRBJ2-7; D may be TRBD1 (5 bases). V was shortened by 7 bases and J by 2 bases, with 9 bases between the two germline ends. CDR3 length equals 11 residues. Germline CDR1 is SQVTM and CDR2 is ANQGSEA. The CDR3 DNA reads as TGCAGCGCGAGACAGACCTACGAGCAGTACTTC. It encodes CSARQTYEQYF.

This chain links TRBV29-1 with TRBJ2-5, with 8 bases matching TRBD1. The germline gives CDR1 SQVTM, CDR2 ANQGSEA. The trim removed 3 bases at V and 4 bases at J, leaving 10 bases unmatched. There are 15 residues in the CDR3. The CDR3 loop reads CSVEGNRGYGETQYF. The DNA for the CDR3 is TGCAGCGTTGAGGGGAACAGGGGGTACGGAGAGACCCAGTACTTC.

V and J are TRBV7-6 and TRBJ2-7; the match to TRBD1 covers 8 bases. Germline V gene data show CDR1 as SGHVS and CDR2 as FNYEAQ. There are 14 residues in the CDR3. V gave up 4 bases and J gave up 3 bases; unmatched junction bases: 5. The CDR3 coding sequence is TGTGCCAGCAGCTCGATCGACAGGGGCTACGAGCAGTACTTC. It codes for CASSSIDRGYEQYF.

The chain uses TRBV20-1 and TRBJ1-1; possible D gene TRBD1, 5 bases. From germline, CDR1 is DFQATT and CDR2 SNEGSKA (reference sequence). This CDR3 contains 12 residues. The V end lost 4 bases, the J end lost 3 bases, and 9 bases lay between the germline ends. The CDR3 sequence: CSAIKGHTEAFF. CDR3 bases: TGCAGTGCTATAAAGGGACACACTGAAGCTTTCTTT.

This chain uses TRBV9 with TRBJ2-3; 8 bases are shared with TRBD2. V was pared by 3 bases and J by 6 bases, with 9 bases of the junction left unmatched. This CDR3 is 15 amino acids long. Germline V gene lookup returns CDR1 SGDLS and CDR2 YYNGEE. The CDR3 sequence: CASSGTGTSPDTQYF. Here the CDR3 DNA reads TGTGCCAGCAGCGGGACCGGGACTAGTCCCGATACGCAGTATTTT. The whole variable domain, filled in from reference TRBV9 and TRBJ2-3, reads DSGVTQTPKHLITATGQRVTLRCSPRSGDLSVYWYQQSLDQGLQFLIQYYNGEERAKGNILERFSAQQFPDLHSELNLSSLELGDSALYFCASSGTGTSPDTQYFGPGTRLTVL.

The chain has TRBV5-1 and TRBJ2-5, with 10 bases fitting TRBD1. The J segment lost 5 bases and the V segment lost 0 bases, leaving 1 base of the junction unmatched. CDR3 length equals 14 residues. From germline, CDR1 is SGHRS and CDR2 YFSETQ. The CDR3 loop reads CASSLAGQGETQYF. In nucleotides, the CDR3 is TGCGCCAGCAGCTTGGCGGGACAGGGGGAGACCCAGTACTTC.

The CDR3 region is CSAPRTDSYNEQFF. In DNA form, the CDR3 reads TGCAGTGCCCCAAGGACTGACTCCTACAATGAGCAGTTCTTC. The J gene is TRBJ2-1, the V gene TRBV20-1, with D possibly being TRBD2 (5 bases). CDR3 length: 14 residues. CDR1 and CDR2 (germline): DFQATT, SNEGSKA (reference sequence). V was cut by 6 bases and J by 0 bases, with 12 bases left in between.

This clonotype is a singleton in its sample. This rearrangement joins TRBV7-9 to TRBJ1-4, with no clear D. The germline V gene encodes CDR1 SEHNR and CDR2 FQNEAQ (reference sequence). This CDR3 comprises 11 residues. V was cut by 5 bases and J by 5 bases, with 3 bases left in between. This CDR3 is CASSENEKLFF. The CDR3 DNA reads TGTGCCAGCAGCGAAAATGAAAAACTGTTTTTT. Combining the CDR3 with reference TRBV7-9 and TRBJ1-4 gives the whole variable domain DTGVSQNPRHKITKRGQNVTFRCDPISEHNRLYWYRQTLGQGPEFLTYFQNEAQLEKSRLLSDRFSAERPKGSFSTLEIQRTEQGDSAMYLCASSENEKLFFGSGTQLSVL.

This clonotype was seen only a few times. This chain joins TRBV28 and TRBJ2-7, with a weak D call TRBD2 (5 bases). V gave up 3 bases and J gave up 3 bases, with 6 bases separating them. The CDR3 runs to 12 residues. Germline V gene data show CDR1 as MDHEN and CDR2 as SYDVKM. CDR3 sequence (DNA): TGTGCCAGCAGTTTGGGAGACTACGAGCAGTACTTC. Its translation: CASSLGDYEQYF.

This chain connects TRBV7-3 to TRBJ2-3, with 8 bases identical to TRBD2. Germline V gene lookup returns CDR1 SGHTA and CDR2 FQGTGA. V dropped 4 bases and J dropped 5; count of bases not matched to a gene: 8. The CDR3 has 15 residues. The CDR3 region has the DNA TGTGCCAGCAGCTACGGACTAGCAGGGATAGATACGCAGTATTTT. Encoded protein: CASSYGLAGIDTQYF.

The chain carries TRBV24-1 and TRBJ2-2; 10 bases align to TRBD1. This CDR3 is built from 15 residues. Germline CDR1 is KGHDR and CDR2 is SFDVKD. V shed 8 bases, J shed 5 bases, and the junction held 7 bases outside the gene matches. The CDR3 sequence: CATTPGQGLTGELFF. The CDR3 DNA sequence: TGTGCCACCACACCGGGACAGGGGCTTACCGGGGAGCTGTTTTTT.

The genes are TRBV25-1 and TRBJ2-4, with D possibly called TRBD1 or TRBD2 (6 bases each). Trimming left V 8 bases short and J 7 bases short, with 15 bases between. The germline CDR1 and CDR2 sequences are MGHDK and SYGVNS. The CDR3 is 13 amino acids. The CDR3 spells CASVKQGGNIQYF. In nucleotides, the CDR3 is TGTGCCAGCGTGAAACAGGGAGGTAACATTCAGTACTTC.

The gene calls are TRBV12-3 or TRBV12-4 and TRBJ2-1, with 14 bases that match TRBD2. The CDR3 consists of 15 residues. V lost 7 bases to trimming and J lost 6 bases; unmatched junction nucleotides: 5. CDR3 protein: CASNPGLAGANEQFF. CDR3 nucleotide sequence: TGTGCCAGCAATCCGGGACTAGCGGGAGCCAATGAGCAGTTCTTC.

The V call is TRBV29-1, the J call TRBJ2-1, with 8 positions matching TRBD2. The CDR3 sequence is 13 residues long. Germline V gene sequence: CDR1 SQVTM, CDR2 ANQGSEA. Trimming cost V 5 bases and J 4 bases; bases outside gene matches: 4. The CDR3 loop is CSVSGSLYNEQFF. The CDR3 DNA is TGCAGCGTTAGCGGGAGCCTATACAATGAGCAGTTCTTC.

This clonotype has just one count. The chain combines TRBV6-2 or TRBV6-3 with TRBJ1-5; D ambiguous. CDR3 length: 12 amino acids. V lost 10 bases and J 1 base, leaving 8 bases between the germline ends. CDR1 is MNHEY, CDR2 SVGEGT, per germline. In DNA, the CDR3 is TGTGCCACGAGGGTAAGCAATCAGCCCCAGCATTTT. It is translated as CATRVSNQPQHF.

This clonotype was detected once. The chain combines TRBV7-9 with TRBJ1-4; no clear D. Germline-derived CDR1 and CDR2 are SEHNR and FQNEAQ (reference sequence). This CDR3 region has 15 residues. The ends were cut back, 5 bases at V and 7 bases at J, with 17 bases in the middle. The DNA for the CDR3 is TGTGCCAGCAGCGGTTCGACCGGAATGCGTGAAAAACTGTTTTTT. Protein: CASSGSTGMREKLFF.